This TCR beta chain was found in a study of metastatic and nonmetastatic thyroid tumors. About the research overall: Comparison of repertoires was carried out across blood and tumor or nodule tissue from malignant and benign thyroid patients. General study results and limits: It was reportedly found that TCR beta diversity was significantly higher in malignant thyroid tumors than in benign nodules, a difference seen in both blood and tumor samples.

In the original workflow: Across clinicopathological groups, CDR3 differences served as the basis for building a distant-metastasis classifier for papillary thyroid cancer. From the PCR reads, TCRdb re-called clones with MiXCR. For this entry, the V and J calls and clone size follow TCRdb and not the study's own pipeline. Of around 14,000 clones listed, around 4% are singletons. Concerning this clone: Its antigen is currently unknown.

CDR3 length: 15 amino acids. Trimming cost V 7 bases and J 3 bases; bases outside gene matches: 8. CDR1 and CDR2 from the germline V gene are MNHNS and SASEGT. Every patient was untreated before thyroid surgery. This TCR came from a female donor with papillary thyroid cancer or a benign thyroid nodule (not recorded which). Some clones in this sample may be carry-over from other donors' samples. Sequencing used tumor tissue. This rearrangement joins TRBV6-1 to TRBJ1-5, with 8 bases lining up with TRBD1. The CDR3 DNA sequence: TGTGCCAGCACAGGGGGCCCGTATATCAATCAGCCCCAGCATTTT. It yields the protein CASTGGPYINQPQHF.